A single sample gave rise to the 32 T cell receptor beta chains below, sequenced in a study of T cell responses to AZD1222 COVID-19 vaccine. Sequencing used immunoSEQ multiplex PCR; TCRdb keeps in-frame clones, though not all of them. The sample shows roughly 170,000 clones, roughly nine tenths of them seen only once. The sequences come from peripheral blood, collected on day 0 of AZD1222 vaccination. Every receptor here comes from an adult in good health.

This rearrangement joins TRBV19 to TRBJ2-7, with 7 bases fitting TRBD1. The CDR3 contains 15 residues. Per germline, CDR1 LNHDA and CDR2 SQIVND (reference sequence). V shed 6 bases, J shed 2 bases, and the junction held 10 bases outside the gene matches. The CDR3 protein is CASSEQEGTAYEQYF. The CDR3 nucleotides read TGTGCCAGTAGCGAGCAGGAAGGGACAGCCTACGAGCAGTACTTC. The full variable domain, with the rest looked up from reference TRBV19 and TRBJ2-7, is DGGITQSPKYLFRKEGQNVTLSCEQNLNHDAMYWYRQDPGQGLRLIYYSQIVNDFQKGDIAEGYSVSREKKESFPLTVTSAQKNPTAFYLCASSEQEGTAYEQYFGPGTRLTVT.

This chain joins TRBV11-2 and TRBJ2-7; D unclear. The germline CDR1 and CDR2 sequences are SGHAT and FQNNGV. There are 13 residues in the CDR3. Trimming took off 3 bases at V and 2 bases at J, with 8 bases between the two ends. The CDR3 sequence is CASSFRGPYEQYF. CDR3 sequence (DNA): TGTGCCAGCAGCTTTCGAGGTCCCTACGAGCAGTACTTC.

This clone has only a few counts. The genes are TRBV20-1 and TRBJ2-3; TRBD1 matches at 8 bases. This CDR3 is 11 amino acids long. Germline CDR1 and CDR2: DFQATT and SNEGSKA (reference sequence). Unmatched junction bases numbered 5, after V lost 5 bases and J lost 10 bases. The CDR3 DNA follows: TGCAGTGCTTCGGACAGGGTGGCGCAGTATTTT. The encoded protein is CSASDRVAQYF.

The rearrangement links TRBV11-3 to TRBJ1-1; unclear D gene. Germline V gene lookup returns CDR1 SGHNT and CDR2 YENEEA. V lost 1 base and J 7 bases, leaving 4 bases between the germline ends. The CDR3 spans 11 residues. CDR3 coding DNA: TGTGCCAGCAGCTTAGTCGGTGAAGCTTTCTTT. Residues: CASSLVGEAFF.

The rearrangement links TRBV7-3 to TRBJ2-7; 9 nucleotides line up with TRBD1. There are 16 residues in the CDR3. V shed 5 bases, J shed 1 base, and the junction held 9 bases outside the gene matches. The germline gives CDR1 SGHTA, CDR2 FQGTGA. In nucleotides, the CDR3 is TGTGCCAGCAGCCACATCGGACAGGGGCGTTCCTACGAGCAGTACTTC. Residues: CASSHIGQGRSYEQYF.

This rearrangement joins TRBV15 to TRBJ2-7, with 8 bases that match TRBD2. This CDR3 spans 17 amino acids. The junction had 10 bases not matched to a gene; V was cut back by 1 base and J by 2 bases. Germline V gene sequence: CDR1 LNHNV, CDR2 YYDKDF (reference sequence). The CDR3 DNA reads as TGTGCCACCAGCAGAGTCCTAGCGGGCAATCTTCCCTACGAGCAGTACTTC. Translation: CATSRVLAGNLPYEQYF. Drawing the rest from reference TRBV15 and TRBJ2-7, the complete variable domain is DAMVIQNPRYQVTQFGKPVTLSCSQTLNHNVMYWYQQKSSQAPKLLFHYYDKDFNNEADTPDNFQSRRPNTSFCFLDIRSPGLGDTAMYLCATSRVLAGNLPYEQYFGPGTRLTVT.

This chain uses TRBV4-3 with TRBJ2-1; D tentatively fits TRBD1 or TRBD2 (6 bases each). The CDR3 loop spans 17 amino acids. Germline CDR1 LGHNA, CDR2 YSLEER. The germline V and J ends were trimmed by 0 bases and 4 bases, with 16 bases remaining between them. The CDR3 loop is CASSQDYGGPPYNEQFF. The CDR3 DNA reads as TGCGCCAGCAGCCAAGACTATGGGGGGCCCCCTTACAATGAGCAGTTCTTC.

The chain couples TRBV19 to TRBJ2-2; unclear D gene. Deletions cut 7 bases from V and 1 base from J, with 13 bases between. Looked up from germline, CDR1 is LNHDA and CDR2 is SQIVND (reference sequence). This CDR3 region has 15 residues. The CDR3 DNA sequence: TGTGCCAGTAACAGTGCCAGACTGAACACCGGGGAGCTGTTTTTT. It translates to CASNSARLNTGELFF.

This clone was detected only once. This chain links TRBV7-9 with TRBJ1-5; 7 bases map to TRBD1. The germline V gene encodes CDR1 SEHNR and CDR2 FQNEAQ (reference sequence). The CDR3 has 14 amino acids. J was trimmed by 6 bases and V by 0 bases; bases with no gene match: 2. CDR3 nucleotides: TGTGCCAGCAGCTTAGCAGGGGGCACTCAGCCCCAGCATTTT. Translated, it gives CASSLAGGTQPQHF.

DNA of the CDR3: TGTGCCAGCAGTTACGATGATACAGGGAGGACTGAAGCTTTCTTT. This gives the protein CASSYDDTGRTEAFF. J is TRBJ1-1 and V is TRBV6-5; TRBD1 is a possible D gene (6 bases). V lost 2 bases to trimming and J lost 5 bases, with 15 bases between them. CDR3 length: 15 residues. The germline gives CDR1 MNHEY, CDR2 SVGAGI.

This chain uses TRBV5-6 with TRBJ1-2; 10 positions agree with TRBD1. V was clipped by 5 bases and J by 4 bases; unmatched bases: 5. The CDR3 consists of 14 residues. In germline, CDR1 is SGHDT, CDR2 YYEEEE. Here the CDR3 DNA reads TGTGCCAGCAGTTTCTGGGACAGGGGCTATGGCTACACCTTC. It specifies CASSFWDRGYGYTF.

CDR3 nucleotide sequence: TGTGCCAGAAGCTTGAGGGACAGGGGGGAGGGTAACTATGGCTACACCTTC. This gives the protein CARSLRDRGEGNYGYTF. This rearrangement joins TRBV5-3 to TRBJ1-2; 11 bases fit TRBD1. TRBV5-3 is assigned to the ORF class and has an uncertain function. Trimming took 1 base from V and 1 from J; bases not matched to a gene: 6. The CDR3 is 17 amino acids.

The V and J genes are TRBV18 and TRBJ1-2; maybe TRBD1 (5 bases). This CDR3 is built from 13 residues. Trimming shortened V by 3 bases and J by 2 bases, and 7 bases separated the two germline ends. From germline, CDR1 is KGHSH and CDR2 LQKENI. CDR3 sequence reads: CASSPEGNYGYTF. The CDR3 coding sequence is TGTGCCAGCTCACCGGAGGGGAACTATGGCTACACCTTC.

The chain recombines TRBV12-3 or TRBV12-4 with TRBJ2-7; TRBD2 agrees at 7 bases. V shed 7 bases, J shed 6 bases, and the junction held 6 bases outside the gene matches. The CDR3 is made up of 12 amino acids. In DNA, the CDR3 is TGTGCCAGCAAGGCGGGAGTGGCCGAGCAGTACTTC. Amino acids: CASKAGVAEQYF.

The J gene is TRBJ2-1, the V gene TRBV7-6; TRBD1 or TRBD2 may be the D gene (6 bases each). CDR1 is SGHVS, CDR2 FNYEAQ, per germline. Trimming pared 4 bases from V and 9 bases from J, leaving 13 bases between. CDR3 length: 13 residues. CDR3 nucleotides: TGTGCCAGCAGCTCCGAACAGGGAGGTGAGCAGTTCTTC. Protein: CASSSEQGGEQFF.

This chain uses TRBV27 with TRBJ1-3; D perhaps matches TRBD1 (6 bases). With 3 bases removed from V and 3 bases from J, the gap between germline ends came to 12 bases. Germline lookup yields CDR1 MNHEY and CDR2 SMNVEV (reference sequence). The CDR3 is 15 residues long. The CDR3: CASSFKQGYGNTIYF. The DNA for the CDR3 is TGTGCCAGCAGTTTCAAACAGGGTTATGGAAACACCATATATTTT.

The chain employs TRBV4-2 and TRBJ2-7; 9 bases are shared with TRBD1. The CDR3 consists of 16 residues. CDR1 is LGHNA, CDR2 YNFKEQ, per germline. V shed 1 base, J shed 5 bases, and the junction held 9 bases outside the gene matches. Written as DNA, the CDR3 is TGTGCCAGCAGCCAAGGGGCGGGACAGGGAGTCAACGAGCAGTACTTC. Translating gives CASSQGAGQGVNEQYF.

This clone was seen only once. The chain carries TRBV7-8 and TRBJ2-1, with 8 nucleotides matching TRBD2. The junction had 11 bases not matched to a gene; V was cut back by 6 bases and J by 7 bases. The CDR3 is 15 amino acids. Per germline, CDR1 SGHVS and CDR2 FQNEAQ. The CDR3 region is CASRQPGLVENEQFF. The CDR3 coding sequence is TGTGCCAGCAGACAGCCGGGACTAGTGGAGAATGAGCAGTTCTTC. The variable domain in full, with the rest retrieved from reference TRBV7-8 and TRBJ2-1, is GAGVSQSPRYKVAKRGQDVALRCDPISGHVSLFWYQQALGQGPEFLTYFQNEAQLDKSGLPSDRFFAERPEGSVSTLKIQRTQQEDSAVYLCASRQPGLVENEQFFGPGTRLTVL.

This chain joins TRBV9 and TRBJ2-2, with no clear D. Germline V gives CDR1 SGDLS, CDR2 YYNGEE. The CDR3 covers 13 residues. V was pared by 3 bases and J by 1 base, with 4 bases between. CDR3 nucleotides: TGTGCCAGCAGCGGGGTGAACACCGGGGAGCTGTTTTTT. Translating gives CASSGVNTGELFF.

The V call is TRBV7-2, the J call TRBJ1-4; TRBD1 is a possible D gene (5 bases). CDR1 is SGHTA and CDR2 is FQGNSA in the germline V gene. CDR3 length: 14 amino acids. V was trimmed by 1 base and J by 5 bases, leaving 8 bases between them. The CDR3 nucleotides read TGTGCCAGCAGCTTAGGGGGGTACAATGAAAAACTGTTTTTT. Protein sequence: CASSLGGYNEKLFF.

The chain joins TRBV11-3 to TRBJ2-7, with no clear D. Germline CDR1 reads SGHNT; CDR2 reads YENEEA. CDR3 length: 15 amino acids. Trimming removed 0 bases from V and 3 bases from J, with 12 bases in between. Here the CDR3 reads CASSLDQQRSYEQYF. The CDR3 DNA reads as TGTGCCAGCAGCTTAGACCAACAGAGAAGCTACGAGCAGTACTTC.

This chain links TRBV6-6 with TRBJ1-6, with TRBD1 as a possible D gene (6 bases). This CDR3 has 12 residues. The V gene lost 8 bases and the J gene lost 14 bases, with 16 bases spanning the gap. Per germline, CDR1 MNHNY and CDR2 SVGAGI (reference sequence). This chain's CDR3 is CASGAGDWTLHF. The CDR3 DNA reads TGTGCCAGCGGGGCAGGGGATTGGACCCTCCACTTT.

The V and J genes are TRBV7-9 and TRBJ1-4; D uncertain. The CDR3 contains 15 residues. Trimming stripped 5 bases from V and 7 bases from J, with 17 bases between. Germline V gene lookup returns CDR1 SEHNR and CDR2 FQNEAQ (reference sequence). CDR3 protein: CASSLPRRVGEKLFF. The CDR3 bases are TGTGCCAGCAGCCTGCCTCGGCGGGTTGGTGAAAAACTGTTTTTT.

This rearrangement joins TRBV6-6 to TRBJ2-2; D gene uncertain. The germline V gene encodes CDR1 MNHNY and CDR2 SVGAGI (reference sequence). V was cut by 7 bases and J by 9 bases, with 12 bases left in between. This CDR3 spans 12 amino acids. DNA for the CDR3: TGTGCCAGCACCGAGGTTCCCCGGGAGCTGTTTTTT. This translates into CASTEVPRELFF.

This sequence joins TRBV7-2 and TRBJ1-3, with D perhaps TRBD1 (6 bases). The CDR3 covers 15 residues. V lost 4 bases, J lost 0 bases, and 10 bases lay in between. The germline V gene has CDR1 SGHTA and CDR2 FQGNSA. The CDR3 nucleotides read TGTGCCAGCAGCTCCGTAGGGGGCTCTGGAAACACCATATATTTT. Translation: CASSSVGGSGNTIYF.

The chain carries TRBV5-4 and TRBJ1-5; D is unclear. This CDR3 region has 15 residues. The ends were cut back, 3 bases at V and 3 bases at J, with 13 bases in the middle. Germline V lookup: CDR1 SGHNT, CDR2 YYREEE (reference sequence). CDR3 sequence (DNA): TGTGCCAGCAGCTCCGGGGAAGGGCTCAATCAGCCCCAGCATTTT. It codes for CASSSGEGLNQPQHF.

The genes are TRBV3-1 (or the pseudogene TRBV3-2) and TRBJ1-1, with a possible D match to TRBD1 (5 bases). Trimming shortened V by 3 bases and J by 4 bases, and 6 bases separated the two germline ends. CDR3 length: 12 amino acids. Germline CDR1 LGHDT, CDR2 YNNKEL (reference sequence). The CDR3 spells CASSQGTTEAFF. The CDR3 region has the DNA TGTGCCAGCAGCCAGGGGACCACTGAAGCTTTCTTT.

CDR3 bases: TGTGCCAGCAGCCGATACAGGGGGAACAATTCACCCCTCCACTTT. Translating it yields CASSRYRGNNSPLHF. This chain uses TRBV14 with TRBJ1-6; 8 bases are a match to TRBD1. Germline V gives CDR1 SGHDN, CDR2 FVKESK. The J segment lost 7 bases and the V segment lost 4 bases, leaving 6 bases of the junction unmatched. The CDR3 length is 15 residues. Using reference TRBV14 and TRBJ1-6 for the parts outside the CDR3, the full variable domain is EAGVTQFPSHSVIEKGQTVTLRCDPISGHDNLYWYRRVMGKEIKFLLHFVKESKQDESGMPNNRFLAERTGGTYSTLKVQPAELEDSGVYFCASSRYRGNNSPLHFGNGTRLTVT.

This chain uses TRBV11-3 with TRBJ2-7; weak D call: TRBD2 (6 bases). The CDR3 consists of 13 residues. Germline assignment: CDR1 SGHNT and CDR2 YENEEA. Trimming removed 5 bases at V and 0 bases at J, with 8 bases between. CDR3 DNA: TGTGCCAGCAGCGTGGGACTCTCCTACGAGCAGTACTTC. It translates to CASSVGLSYEQYF.

The chain uses TRBV7-2 and TRBJ2-3; the D gene is possibly TRBD1 (6 bases). Per germline, CDR1 SGHTA and CDR2 FQGNSA. The CDR3 loop spans 17 amino acids. Trimming took 2 bases from V and 0 from J, leaving 15 bases between them. In nucleotides, the CDR3 is TGTGCCAGCAGCTTAAAGCTGAGGGGGTCCAGCACAGATACGCAGTATTTT. It encodes CASSLKLRGSSTDTQYF.

This rearrangement joins TRBV28 to TRBJ1-5; D is perhaps TRBD1 (5 bases). V lost 3 bases to trimming and J lost 3 bases, with 18 bases between them. The CDR3 totals 17 residues. Germline assignment: CDR1 MDHEN and CDR2 SYDVKM. CDR3 in DNA: TGTGCCAGCAGTTTTGGGTTGCGTGTCAGGGACAATCAGCCCCAGCATTTT. This encodes CASSFGLRVRDNQPQHF.

This chain uses TRBV7-2 with TRBJ1-2, with 8 bases matching TRBD1. The CDR3 has 16 amino acids. Germline CDR1 and CDR2: SGHTA and FQGNSA. Trimming cost V 5 bases and J 2 bases; bases outside gene matches: 10. The CDR3 loop is CASSRESTGVNYGYTF. As DNA, the CDR3 is TGTGCCAGCAGCCGTGAGTCGACAGGGGTCAACTATGGCTACACCTTC.